A single T cell receptor (beta chain) is shown here with its context. Its cognate antigen is unknown. With a much larger clone just one base away, this may be a read error. A sample-barcoded 5' primer and a J-beta primer mix were used in a second PCR of roughly 6 to 11 cycles. MiXCR, run by TCRdb on the 5' RACE reads, gives a single entry per CDR3 protein. The table records roughly 700,000 distinct CDR3 sequences, roughly 30% of them present only once. The data originate from a study of blood T cells in healthy people across ages. Study-level points and caveats: CMV status of donors was not determined, possibly confounding expanded clonotype changes. It was not possible, with unsorted PBMCs, to conclusively compare naive and antigen-experienced cells.

This CDR3 contains 16 residues. CDR1 and CDR2 from the germline V gene are MNHEY and SVGAGI. The V end was cut by 5 bases, the J end by 0 bases, with 16 bases between. This sequence joins TRBV6-5 and TRBJ1-2; D is possibly TRBD1 (6 bases). This clonotype was sampled from a woman of 80 years or more in good health. The material sequenced was blood. The CDR3 DNA follows: TGTGCCAGCAGTCCCAGCCTTAGGACAGCTAACTATGGCTACACCTTC. It translates to CASSPSLRTANYGYTF.